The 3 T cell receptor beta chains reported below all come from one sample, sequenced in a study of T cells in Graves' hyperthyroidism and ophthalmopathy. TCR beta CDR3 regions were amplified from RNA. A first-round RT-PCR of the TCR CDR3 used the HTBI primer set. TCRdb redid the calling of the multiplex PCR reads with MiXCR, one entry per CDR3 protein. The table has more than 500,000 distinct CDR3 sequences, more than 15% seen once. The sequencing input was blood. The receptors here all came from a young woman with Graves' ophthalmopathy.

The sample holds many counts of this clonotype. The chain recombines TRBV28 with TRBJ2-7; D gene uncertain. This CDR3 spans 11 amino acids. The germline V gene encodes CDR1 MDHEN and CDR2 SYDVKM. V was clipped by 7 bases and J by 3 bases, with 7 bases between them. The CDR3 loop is CASNGGYEQYF. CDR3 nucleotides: TGTGCCAGCAATGGCGGCTACGAGCAGTACTTC.

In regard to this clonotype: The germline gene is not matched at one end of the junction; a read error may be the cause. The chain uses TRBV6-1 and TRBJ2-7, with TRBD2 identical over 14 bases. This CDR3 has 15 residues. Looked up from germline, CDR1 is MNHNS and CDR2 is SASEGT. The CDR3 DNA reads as TGTGCCATCAGTATAGGGACTAGCGGGGGAAGCGAGCAGTACTTC. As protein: CAISIGTSGGSEQYF.

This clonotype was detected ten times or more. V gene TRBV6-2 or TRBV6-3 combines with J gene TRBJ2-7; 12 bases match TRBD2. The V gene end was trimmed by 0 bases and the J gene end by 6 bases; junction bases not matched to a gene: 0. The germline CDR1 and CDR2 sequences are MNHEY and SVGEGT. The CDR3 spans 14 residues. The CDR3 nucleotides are TGTGCCAGCAGTTACTCGACTAGCGGGGGCGAGCAGTACTTC. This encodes CASSYSTSGGEQYF.